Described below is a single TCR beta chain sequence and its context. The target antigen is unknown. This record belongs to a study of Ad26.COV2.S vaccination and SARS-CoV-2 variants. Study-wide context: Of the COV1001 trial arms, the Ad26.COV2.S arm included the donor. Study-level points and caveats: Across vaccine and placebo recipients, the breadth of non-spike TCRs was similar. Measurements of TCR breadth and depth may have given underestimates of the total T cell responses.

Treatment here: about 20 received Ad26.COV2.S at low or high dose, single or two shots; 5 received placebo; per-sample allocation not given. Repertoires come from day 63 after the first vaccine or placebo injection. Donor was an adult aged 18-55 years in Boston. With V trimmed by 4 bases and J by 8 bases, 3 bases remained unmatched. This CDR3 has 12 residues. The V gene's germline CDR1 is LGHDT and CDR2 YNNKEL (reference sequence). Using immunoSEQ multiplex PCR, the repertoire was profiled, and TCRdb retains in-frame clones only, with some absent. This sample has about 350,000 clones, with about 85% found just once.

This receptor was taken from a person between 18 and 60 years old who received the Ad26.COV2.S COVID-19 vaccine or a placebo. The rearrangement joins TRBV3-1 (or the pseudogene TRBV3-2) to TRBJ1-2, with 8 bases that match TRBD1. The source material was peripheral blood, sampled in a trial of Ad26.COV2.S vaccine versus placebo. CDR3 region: CASSLQGAGYTF. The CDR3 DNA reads TGTGCCAGCAGCCTGCAGGGGGCGGGCTACACCTTC.